The clone carrying this T cell receptor (beta chain) came up many times. This entry is derived from a study of naive and memory T cell subsets. An equimolar mix of two oligonucleotides served as the beta constant-region primer for TRBC1 and TRBC2. TCRdb re-analysed the UMI-ligation and nested PCR reads in MiXCR, keeping a single row per CDR3 protein. This sample has approximately 5,100 distinct CDR3 sequences, with around 7% found just once. Deletions cut 1 base from V and 5 bases from J, with 6 bases between. The germline V gene has CDR1 SGHVS and CDR2 FQNEAQ. The CDR3 length is 13 residues. Separate alpha and beta amplification began at the second PCR step. Four subsets defined by CD45RA and CD27 were sorted after CD3, CD4, CD8 and live/dead staining.

The TCR sequence derives from a human donor in good health. Sequenced material: effector memory CD8+ T cells from blood. Documented subset: effector memory, CD45RA- CD27-. The chain couples TRBV7-8 to TRBJ1-5; the D is unclear. The CDR3 coding sequence is TGTGCCAGCAGCTTAGAGGAATATCAGCCCCAGCATTTT. Its protein product is CASSLEEYQPQHF.